Following are 27 T cell receptor beta chains from one sample sequenced in a study of blood T cell repertoires in COVID-19. Repertoires were generated with immunoSEQ multiplex PCR, while TCRdb's copy carries only in-frame clones and drops some. The table includes roughly 200,000 clones, about 83% detected once. Sequenced input: PBMCs or T cells enriched from blood (not recorded which). These receptors were obtained from a woman aged 25-40 years who had been exposed to COVID-19.

The V call is TRBV30, the J call TRBJ2-1; 9 bases line up with TRBD1. The germline gives CDR1 GTSNPN, CDR2 SVGIG (reference sequence). V dropped 2 bases and J dropped 5; count of bases not matched to a gene: 7. The CDR3 has 15 residues. As DNA, the CDR3 is TGTGCCTGGAGTACGGGACAGGGTGCTCACAATGAGCAGTTCTTC. This codes for CAWSTGQGAHNEQFF.

The chain joins TRBV18 to TRBJ1-5; weak D call: TRBD1 (6 bases). The CDR3 sequence is 16 residues long. Trimming stripped 3 bases from V and 4 bases from J, with 16 bases between. The germline gives CDR1 KGHSH, CDR2 LQKENI. CDR3 in DNA: TGTGCCAGCTCACCTGTCGGGAGGGGGTTGAATCAGCCCCAGCATTTT. Its protein is CASSPVGRGLNQPQHF. Based on the CDR3 plus reference TRBV18 and TRBJ1-5, the full variable domain is NAGVMQNPRHLVRRRGQEARLRCSPMKGHSHVYWYRQLPEEGLKFMVYLQKENIIDESGMPKERFSAEFPKEGPSILRIQQVVRGDSAAYFCASSPVGRGLNQPQHFGDGTRLSIL.

The chain carries TRBV19 and TRBJ1-2, with 7 nucleotides matching TRBD1. The germline V gene has CDR1 LNHDA and CDR2 SQIVND (reference sequence). This CDR3 is built from 12 residues. V lost 7 bases to trimming and J lost 6 bases; unmatched junction nucleotides: 5. For the CDR3, the DNA is TGTGCCAGTATGACAGGGCTTGATGGCTACACCTTC. It codes for CASMTGLDGYTF.

This rearrangement joins TRBV4-1 to TRBJ2-3; TRBD2 agrees at 15 bases. There are 16 residues in the CDR3. The V and J ends lost 10 bases and 6 bases, in that order; junction bases with no gene match: 11. The germline gives CDR1 MGHRA, CDR2 YSYEKL. The CDR3 loop reads CATRGGLAGGRDTQYF. For the CDR3, the DNA is TGCGCCACGCGTGGGGGACTAGCGGGGGGCCGGGATACGCAGTATTTT.

The chain couples TRBV9 to TRBJ2-1; a possible D gene is TRBD2 (6 bases). The V end lost 3 bases, the J end lost 8 bases, and 12 bases lay between the germline ends. The germline CDR1 and CDR2 sequences are SGDLS and YYNGEE. The CDR3 sequence is 13 residues long. The CDR3, as DNA: TGTGCCAGCAGCGCCGGGACTCTAGATGAGCAGTTCTTC. This encodes CASSAGTLDEQFF. The full variable domain, rest sourced from reference TRBV9 and TRBJ2-1, is DSGVTQTPKHLITATGQRVTLRCSPRSGDLSVYWYQQSLDQGLQFLIQYYNGEERAKGNILERFSAQQFPDLHSELNLSSLELGDSALYFCASSAGTLDEQFFGPGTRLTVL.

The chain has TRBV4-1 and TRBJ2-3, with 12 bases aligning to TRBD2. CDR1 and CDR2 from the germline V gene are MGHRA and YSYEKL. The CDR3 covers 16 residues. J was trimmed by 7 bases and V by 4 bases; bases with no gene match: 9. The CDR3 DNA follows: TGCGCCAGCAGCCGCGAGCCTAGCGGGGGGGGATATACGCAGTATTTT. Its translation: CASSREPSGGGYTQYF.

The V call is TRBV5-5, the J call TRBJ1-1, with 7 bases fitting TRBD1. The germline CDR1 and CDR2 sequences are SGHKS and YYEKEE (reference sequence). The CDR3 consists of 15 residues. The J segment lost 3 bases and the V segment lost 0 bases, leaving 5 bases of the junction unmatched. Written as DNA, the CDR3 is TGTGCCAGCAGCTTGGCAGGGGGGCCGTACACTGAAGCTTTCTTT. It yields the protein CASSLAGGPYTEAFF.

This chain connects TRBV5-4 to TRBJ2-4; 7 bases map to TRBD1. J lost 1 base, V lost 7 bases, and 8 bases had no gene match. The CDR3 consists of 15 residues. The germline CDR1 and CDR2 sequences are SGHNT and YYREEE (reference sequence). The CDR3 protein is CASGTGVRAKNIQYF. The DNA of the CDR3 is TGTGCCAGCGGAACAGGGGTTAGGGCCAAAAACATTCAGTACTTC.

The genes are TRBV29-1 and TRBJ2-7; tentatively, D is TRBD1 (5 bases). This CDR3 region has 12 residues. The V gene lost 5 bases and the J gene lost 2 bases, with 10 bases spanning the gap. Germline-derived CDR1 and CDR2 are SQVTM and ANQGSEA. CDR3 sequence (DNA): TGCAGCGTTACAGGTGCCGCCTACGAGCAGTACTTC. Translation gives CSVTGAAYEQYF.

The chain combines TRBV30 with TRBJ1-5; D remains unclear. The CDR3 loop spans 13 amino acids. Germline CDR1 and CDR2: GTSNPN and SVGIG (reference sequence). V was clipped by 0 bases and J by 6 bases, with 9 bases between them. CDR3 amino acids: CAWSVFGSQPQHF. CDR3 sequence (DNA): TGTGCCTGGAGTGTCTTTGGGAGTCAGCCCCAGCATTTT.

The V call is TRBV6-5, the J call TRBJ2-3, with TRBD1 matching 8 bases. This CDR3 is built from 15 residues. Per the germline V gene, CDR1 is MNHEY and CDR2 is SVGAGI. V trimming: 2 bases; J trimming: 10 bases; junction bases outside the gene matches: 11. The CDR3 DNA reads as TGTGCCAGCAGTTACGGGACAGGACCAAGGAGGGCGCAGTATTTT. Translated, it gives CASSYGTGPRRAQYF.

The CDR3 region is CASSSYGGSSYNEQFF. In nucleotides, the CDR3 is TGTGCCAGCAGTTCTTACGGGGGGAGCTCCTACAATGAGCAGTTCTTC. The rearrangement joins TRBV9 to TRBJ2-1; 7 bases fit TRBD2. This CDR3 has 16 residues. V shed 5 bases, J shed 0 bases, and the junction held 8 bases outside the gene matches. Germline V CDR1 and CDR2: SGDLS, YYNGEE. Full variable domain (rest looked up from reference TRBV9 and TRBJ2-1): DSGVTQTPKHLITATGQRVTLRCSPRSGDLSVYWYQQSLDQGLQFLIQYYNGEERAKGNILERFSAQQFPDLHSELNLSSLELGDSALYFCASSSYGGSSYNEQFFGPGTRLTVL.

This sequence joins TRBV12-3 or TRBV12-4 and TRBJ1-6; perhaps TRBD1 as D (6 bases). This CDR3 is 13 amino acids long. The V end was cut by 5 bases, the J end by 10 bases, with 12 bases between. The CDR3 sequence is CASSRTVKSPLHF. CDR3 coding DNA: TGTGCCAGCAGTCGGACAGTCAAATCACCCCTCCACTTT.

The chain combines TRBV6-2 or TRBV6-3 with TRBJ1-2; 7 bases match TRBD1. The germline V gene has CDR1 MNHEY and CDR2 SVGEGT. V was clipped by 4 bases and J by 0 bases; unmatched bases: 8. The CDR3 has 16 residues. CDR3 region: CASSFDWDRANYGYTF. The CDR3 nucleotides read TGTGCCAGCAGTTTTGACTGGGACAGAGCTAACTATGGCTACACCTTC.

The chain has TRBV30 and TRBJ2-5, with TRBD2 matching over 7 bases. CDR3 length: 16 residues. V gave up 1 base and J gave up 5 bases; unmatched junction bases: 13. CDR1 GTSNPN and CDR2 SVGIG come from the germline V gene (reference sequence). The CDR3 sequence is CAWSAGGRGEGETQYF. The CDR3, as DNA: TGTGCCTGGAGTGCAGGAGGTCGGGGGGAAGGGGAGACCCAGTACTTC.

The chain employs TRBV23-1 and TRBJ1-2; D remains ambiguous. TRBV23-1 is sorted into the ORF group, with uncertain function. Trimming left V 7 bases short and J 5 bases short, with 14 bases between. The CDR3 covers 13 residues. The CDR3 reads CASTGLLWYGYTF. As DNA, the CDR3 is TGCGCCAGCACAGGACTCCTATGGTATGGCTACACCTTC.

In nucleotides, the CDR3 is TGCAGTGCTACCTCCCAGGGTGAGCAGTTCTTC. It specifies CSATSQGEQFF. The rearrangement uses TRBV20-1 and TRBJ2-1; maybe TRBD1 (5 bases). From germline, CDR1 is DFQATT and CDR2 SNEGSKA (reference sequence). Trimming shortened V by 4 bases and J by 9 bases, and 10 bases separated the two germline ends. This CDR3 spans 11 amino acids.

This clone was observed once. The gene calls are TRBV27 and TRBJ1-2; 12 bases line up with TRBD1. The CDR3 extends over 15 amino acids. Germline V gene lookup returns CDR1 MNHEY and CDR2 SMNVEV (reference sequence). V gave up 6 bases and J gave up 6 bases; unmatched junction bases: 8. CDR3 sequence (DNA): TGTGCCAGCAGGCCCCAGGGACAGGGGGCTGATGGCTACACCTTC. Amino acids: CASRPQGQGADGYTF.

The chain employs TRBV6-5 and TRBJ2-1, with 8 positions matching TRBD1. V lost 9 bases to trimming and J lost 1 base; unmatched junction nucleotides: 2. Germline V CDR1 and CDR2: MNHEY, SVGAGI. The CDR3 runs 13 residues. The CDR3 loop is CASRQGSYNEQFF. The CDR3 coding sequence is TGTGCCAGTAGACAGGGGTCCTACAATGAGCAGTTCTTC.

Only a few counts were recorded for this clone. The chain links TRBV10-1 to TRBJ2-2; 11 nucleotides line up with TRBD1. CDR3 length: 15 amino acids. The J segment lost 6 bases and the V segment lost 3 bases, leaving 3 bases of the junction unmatched. In germline, CDR1 is WNHNN, CDR2 SYGVQD (reference sequence). CDR3 amino acids: CASSDMGQGAGELFF. The CDR3 bases are TGCGCCAGCAGTGATATGGGACAGGGGGCCGGGGAGCTGTTTTTT.

V is TRBV4-1 and J is TRBJ1-1; D not resolved. This CDR3 comprises 13 residues. The V gene lost 1 base and the J gene lost 2 bases, with 5 bases spanning the gap. Germline V gene data show CDR1 as MGHRA and CDR2 as YSYEKL. CDR3 nucleotide sequence: TGCGCCAGCAGCCAAGCAGTTAACACTGAAGCTTTCTTT. Amino acids: CASSQAVNTEAFF.

The chain employs TRBV19 and TRBJ2-3; D not resolved. This CDR3 has 12 amino acids. The germline V gene encodes CDR1 LNHDA and CDR2 SQIVND (reference sequence). Trimming stripped 5 bases from V and 4 bases from J, with 7 bases between. CDR3 in amino acids: CASSPIADTQYF. The CDR3 coding sequence is TGTGCCAGTAGTCCCATAGCAGATACGCAGTATTTT.

V and J are TRBV6-2 or TRBV6-3 and TRBJ2-3; the D gene is possibly TRBD1 (5 bases). Looked up from germline, CDR1 is MNHEY and CDR2 is SVGEGT. Trimming took off 3 bases at V and 5 bases at J, with 15 bases between the two ends. The CDR3 covers 15 residues. This CDR3 is CASSYLDSTLDTQYF. CDR3 bases: TGTGCCAGCAGTTATCTTGACAGTACATTAGATACGCAGTATTTT.

The chain's CDR3 is CASLDYGYTF. CDR3 coding DNA: TGTGCCAGCCTCGACTATGGCTACACCTTC. This rearrangement joins TRBV6-4 to TRBJ1-2; D remains ambiguous. The V end lost 8 bases, the J end lost 3 bases, and 4 bases lay between the germline ends. This CDR3 region has 10 residues. The germline gives CDR1 MRHNA, CDR2 SNTAGT.

V usage is TRBV7-2 and J usage is TRBJ2-6, with 7 bases lining up with TRBD2. CDR3 size: 15 residues. The junction had 2 bases not matched to a gene; V was cut back by 5 bases and J by 1 base. The germline V gene encodes CDR1 SGHTA and CDR2 FQGNSA. CDR3 bases: TGTGCCAGCAGCCCGGGGGGATCTGGGGCCAACGTCCTGACTTTC. It yields the protein CASSPGGSGANVLTF.

V usage is TRBV4-1 and J usage is TRBJ1-1, with 9 bases matching TRBD1. The CDR3 spans 14 residues. J lost 2 bases, V lost 8 bases, and 6 bases had no gene match. The V gene's germline CDR1 is MGHRA and CDR2 YSYEKL. CDR3 residues: CASGWTGANTEAFF. As DNA, the CDR3 is TGCGCCAGCGGGTGGACAGGGGCTAACACTGAAGCTTTCTTT.

CDR3 loop: CASSYSSGGDYEQYF. The DNA of the CDR3 is TGTGCCAGCAGTTACTCTTCAGGAGGGGACTACGAGCAGTACTTC. The V and J genes are TRBV6-2 or TRBV6-3 and TRBJ2-7, with a tentative D call TRBD2 (6 bases). Germline CDR1 is MNHEY and CDR2 is SVGEGT. The V end lost 0 bases, the J end lost 3 bases, and 12 bases lay between the germline ends. The CDR3 contains 15 residues.